This TCR beta chain was retrieved from a study of blood T cell repertoires in COVID-19. Authors' data handling: Reference gene primer amplification in the assay estimated nucleated cell counts. Sequencing was performed with immunoSEQ multiplex PCR; in TCRdb, only in-frame clones are kept and a portion is missing. That table is the source of V, J and clone size, and D and trimming were worked out from the DNA. Of about 480,000 clones listed, 70% to 90% are singletons. This CDR3 comprises 16 residues. Deletions cut 4 bases from V and 2 bases from J, with 16 bases between. Germline lookup yields CDR1 SGHTA and CDR2 FQGNSA.

V and J are TRBV7-2 and TRBJ2-3; D is possibly TRBD2 (5 bases). This TCR was recovered from a middle-aged woman who had recovered from COVID-19. The sample taken for sequencing was PBMCs or T cells enriched from blood (not recorded which). As DNA, the CDR3 is TGTGCCAGCAGCTCTTATGGACTTCAACACACAGATACGCAGTATTTT. Its translation: CASSSYGLQHTDTQYF. Supplemented by reference TRBV7-2 and TRBJ2-3, the full variable domain reads GAGVSQSPSNKVTEKGKDVELRCDPISGHTALYWYRQSLGQGLEFLIYFQGNSAPDKSGLPSDRFSAERTGGSVSTLTIQRTQQEDSAVYLCASSSYGLQHTDTQYFGPGTRLTVL.